The next 8 T cell receptor beta chains were all read from a single sample in a study of tumor and adjacent non-tumor tissue in lung cancer. A modified ARM-PCR protocol with three rounds of nested PCR amplified TCRbeta. TCRdb re-called the multiplex PCR reads through MiXCR, storing one row per CDR3 protein. This sample carries tens of thousands of distinct CDR3 sequences, more than 55% of them seen once, and the ten largest clones take roughly a third. This sample's RNA came from whole unsorted tissue. The normal lung tissue was taken more than 3 cm from the tumor edge. Sequencing was done on a sample of distant non-tumor lung tissue. The origin of the receptors is a man between 65 and 85 years old with non-small cell lung cancer.

On this clonotype: Given the absence of the conserved phenylalanine or tryptophan at the CDR3 end, a read error is likely. This rearrangement joins TRBV29-1 to TRBJ2-3, with 7 bases aligning to TRBD2. This CDR3 comprises 15 residues. The V gene's germline CDR1 is SQVTM and CDR2 ANQGSEA. CDR3 in DNA: TGCGGTGTTGAAGCGGGGCTCCCTAGCACAGATACGCAGTATTCT. It encodes CGVEAGLPSTDTQYS.

The table lists this clonotype with a few counts. The chain couples TRBV7-9 to TRBJ2-1, with TRBD2 matching 10 bases. From germline, CDR1 is SEHNR and CDR2 FQNEAQ (reference sequence). This CDR3 has 15 amino acids. The J segment lost 8 bases and the V segment lost 7 bases, leaving 11 bases of the junction unmatched. This CDR3 is CASTNKGTSVHEQFF. The CDR3 DNA reads as TGTGCCAGCACCAATAAGGGGACTAGCGTTCATGAGCAGTTCTTC.

Concerning this clonotype itself: A much more abundant neighbour one base away suggests this may be a read error. This chain connects TRBV29-1 to TRBJ2-3, with 9 bases matching TRBD1. Per germline, CDR1 SQVTM and CDR2 ANQGSEA. The junction had 9 bases not matched to a gene; V was cut back by 3 bases and J by 8 bases. CDR3 length: 14 amino acids. The CDR3, as DNA: TGCAGCGTTGACTCCGGGACAGGGATAGGTACGCAGTATTTT. Amino acid sequence: CSVDSGTGIGTQYF.

Concerning this clonotype itself: This may stem from a read error, because a much larger clone lies one nucleotide away. The rearrangement links TRBV28 to TRBJ2-7, with TRBD1 matching over 9 bases. Trimming removed 10 bases from V and 7 bases from J; junction bases left unmatched: 17. The CDR3 is 15 residues long. The germline gives CDR1 MDHEN, CDR2 SYDVKM. The CDR3 reads CANRTIGQGTKEQYF. CDR3 coding DNA: TGTGCCAACAGAACTATCGGACAGGGGACAAAAGAGCAGTACTTC.

This clonotype was counted once. This may arise from a read error, as a much more abundant clone is one base away. The V call is TRBV28, the J call TRBJ1-6, with TRBD1 matching 8 bases. Losses at the gene ends were 3 bases for V and 16 bases for J; bases not matched to a gene: 14. The length of the CDR3 is 15 residues. Germline assignment: CDR1 MDHEN and CDR2 SYDVKM. The CDR3 here is CASSLSGQGVFGLHF. The CDR3 nucleotides read TGTGCCAGCAGTTTGTCCGGACAGGGTGTCTTTGGGCTCCACTTT.

As to this clonotype: A much larger clonotype is one base distant, so this may be a read error. The rearrangement links TRBV6-6 to TRBJ1-3; 7 bases map to TRBD1. CDR3 length: 14 residues. Germline V gene data show CDR1 as MNHNY and CDR2 as SVGAGI (reference sequence). CDR3 coding DNA: TGTACCAGCAGCCTTAGGGGGCTCGGAAACACCATATATTTT. This codes for CTSSLRGLGNTIYF.

As for this clonotype: A clone one base away is much larger, so this may be a read error. The V gene is TRBV5-4, the J gene TRBJ2-1; no firm D call. This CDR3 is 13 amino acids long. Germline CDR1 and CDR2: SGHNT and YYREEE (reference sequence). As DNA, the CDR3 is TGTGCCAGCTGCTTGGAAAGGAAAAAGGAGCAGTTCTTC. Protein: CASCLERKKEQFF.

The count of this clonotype is one. A read error may produce the germline difference seen at one junction end. The chain combines TRBV6-6 with TRBJ1-2; 9 nucleotides align to TRBD1. The CDR3 is 15 residues long. Germline CDR1 is MNHNY and CDR2 is SVGAGI (reference sequence). The CDR3 loop reads CACSYTRTGADGYTF. The CDR3 nucleotides are TGTGCCTGCAGCTACACAAGGACAGGGGCAGATGGCTACACCTTC.